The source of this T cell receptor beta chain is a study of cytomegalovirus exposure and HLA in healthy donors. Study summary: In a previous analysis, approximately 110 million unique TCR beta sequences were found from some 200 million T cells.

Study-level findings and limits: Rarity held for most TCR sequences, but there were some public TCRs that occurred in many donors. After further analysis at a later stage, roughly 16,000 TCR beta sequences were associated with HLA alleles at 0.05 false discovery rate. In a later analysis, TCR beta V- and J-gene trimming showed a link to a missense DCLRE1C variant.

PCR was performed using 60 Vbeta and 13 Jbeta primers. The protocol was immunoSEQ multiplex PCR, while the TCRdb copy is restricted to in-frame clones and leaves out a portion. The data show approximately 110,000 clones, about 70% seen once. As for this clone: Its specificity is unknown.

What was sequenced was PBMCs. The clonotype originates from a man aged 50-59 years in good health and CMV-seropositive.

Written as DNA, the CDR3 is TGCGCCAGCAGCTTGACAGGGACGAGGTGGTATGGCTACACCTTC. Residues: CASSLTGTRWYGYTF. The chain is built from TRBV5-1 and TRBJ1-2; perhaps TRBD1 as D (6 bases). Germline CDR1 reads SGHRS; CDR2 reads YFSETQ. V shed 1 base and J shed 5 bases, with 15 bases lying between them. The CDR3 covers 15 residues.